The 11 T cell receptor beta chains below come from one sample, sequenced in a study of CD4 T cell repertoires in COVID-19 (dated by TCRdb to the early 2020s). The time point tag for this specimen amounts to: sample from a COVID-19-recovered individual after infection. Preparation of the library involved the immunoSEQ multiplex PCR assay. The immuneACCESS repertoire file appears here via TCRdb, limited to in-frame rearrangements. These files lack a portion of the clones; in checked studies, under half of the deficit traces to unresolved V genes, and the cause of the others is not known. This sample gives approximately 75,000 clones in total; 83% of them show up just once. The ten largest clonotypes hold around 0.6% of the sample. The material was CD4+ T cells from peripheral blood, obtained after recovery from COVID-19. These receptors were obtained from a human donor who had COVID-19.

The chain joins TRBV14 to TRBJ2-1; D is uncertain. CDR3 length: 13 residues. Germline V gene sequence: CDR1 SGHDN, CDR2 FVKESK. V was clipped by 4 bases and J by 4 bases, with 8 bases between them. The chain's CDR3 is CASSPGRYNEQFF. The DNA for the CDR3 is TGTGCCAGCAGCCCTGGACGGTACAATGAGCAGTTCTTC.

J is TRBJ2-1 and V is TRBV3-1 (or the pseudogene TRBV3-2); 8 bases are shared with TRBD2. Unmatched junction bases numbered 7, after V lost 5 bases and J lost 1 base. This CDR3 spans 16 amino acids. Germline V CDR1 and CDR2: LGHDT, YNNKEL (reference sequence). CDR3: CASSGGAGGSYNEQFF. CDR3 in DNA: TGTGCCAGCAGCGGCGGGGCGGGGGGATCCTACAATGAGCAGTTCTTC.

The rearrangement joins TRBV7-9 to TRBJ2-7; D call uncertain. Per germline, CDR1 SEHNR and CDR2 FQNEAQ (reference sequence). This CDR3 has 13 residues. Trimming left V 4 bases short and J 2 bases short, with 9 bases between. The CDR3 here is CASSSPSTYEQYF. As DNA, the CDR3 is TGTGCCAGCAGCTCCCCTTCCACCTACGAGCAGTACTTC.

The V gene is TRBV25-1, the J gene TRBJ1-4; weak D call: TRBD1 (5 bases). Looked up from germline, CDR1 is MGHDK and CDR2 is SYGVNS. V was trimmed by 6 bases and J by 0 bases, leaving 14 bases between them. The CDR3 covers 16 residues. CDR3 in DNA: TGTGCCAGCAGGACTGATACAGGAGCAACTAATGAAAAACTGTTTTTT. It translates to CASRTDTGATNEKLFF.

This chain connects TRBV3-1 (or the pseudogene TRBV3-2) to TRBJ1-1; possible D gene TRBD1, 6 bases. V was trimmed by 1 base and J by 7 bases, leaving 16 bases between them. Per germline, CDR1 LGHDT and CDR2 YNNKEL (reference sequence). The CDR3 totals 15 residues. CDR3 sequence (DNA): TGTGCCAGCAGCCAAGTCCCCTCGGGACAAGTTGAAGCTTTCTTT. It specifies CASSQVPSGQVEAFF.

This clone is a singleton in its sample. V usage is TRBV7-6 and J usage is TRBJ2-7; 7 nucleotides match TRBD2. CDR1 and CDR2 (germline): SGHVS, FNYEAQ. The trim removed 5 bases at V and 2 bases at J, leaving 12 bases unmatched. CDR3 length: 16 amino acids. CDR3 bases: TGTGCCAGCAGCCCCTCCCGAACGGGAGGCACCTACGAGCAGTACTTC. It encodes CASSPSRTGGTYEQYF.

The V call is TRBV5-1, the J call TRBJ1-4; 7 bases agree with TRBD1. The trim removed 0 bases at V and 3 bases at J, leaving 2 bases unmatched. Looked up from germline, CDR1 is SGHRS and CDR2 is YFSETQ. The CDR3 is 15 residues long. CDR3 sequence reads: CASSLGTGANEKLFF. The CDR3 DNA follows: TGCGCCAGCAGCTTGGGTACAGGGGCTAATGAAAAACTGTTTTTT.

The genes are TRBV4-1 and TRBJ2-5, with 8 bases lining up with TRBD2. CDR1 MGHRA and CDR2 YSYEKL come from the germline V gene. J lost 5 bases, V lost 0 bases, and 17 bases had no gene match. The CDR3 covers 19 residues. The DNA of the CDR3 is TGCGCCAGCAGCCAAGATCAGATACGGAGCGGGGGCCCGGGGGAGACCCAGTACTTC. Translated: CASSQDQIRSGGPGETQYF.

This chain joins TRBV13 and TRBJ1-4; D might be TRBD1 (5 bases). The CDR3 loop spans 16 amino acids. CDR1 is PRHDT and CDR2 is FYEKMQ in the germline V gene (reference sequence). Trimming removed 3 bases from V and 1 base from J, with 12 bases in between. In nucleotides, the CDR3 is TGTGCCAGCAGCTTGAGAGGGACTCTAACTAATGAAAAACTGTTTTTT. Its translation is CASSLRGTLTNEKLFF. Together with reference TRBV13 and TRBJ1-4, the CDR3 gives the full variable domain: AAGVIQSPRHLIKEKRETATLKCYPIPRHDTVYWYQQGPGQDPQFLISFYEKMQSDKGSIPDRFSAQQFSDYHSELNMSSLELGDSALYFCASSLRGTLTNEKLFFGSGTQLSVL.

This chain connects TRBV11-2 to TRBJ2-1, with a tentative D call TRBD2 (5 bases). Germline V gene data show CDR1 as SGHAT and CDR2 as FQNNGV. The CDR3 loop spans 13 amino acids. V was shortened by 5 bases and J by 4 bases, with 9 bases between the two germline ends. The DNA for the CDR3 is TGTGCCAGCAGCAATAGGACTTACAATGAGCAGTTCTTC. Protein: CASSNRTYNEQFF.

As DNA, the CDR3 is TGTGCCAGCAGTTCACAGGGGGGGAATCAGCCCCAGCATTTT. This sequence encodes CASSSQGGNQPQHF. The J gene is TRBJ1-5, the V gene TRBV2; 8 nucleotides align to TRBD1. The length of the CDR3 is 14 residues. V was clipped by 5 bases and J by 4 bases; unmatched bases: 4. CDR1 SNHLY and CDR2 FYNNEI come from the germline V gene.